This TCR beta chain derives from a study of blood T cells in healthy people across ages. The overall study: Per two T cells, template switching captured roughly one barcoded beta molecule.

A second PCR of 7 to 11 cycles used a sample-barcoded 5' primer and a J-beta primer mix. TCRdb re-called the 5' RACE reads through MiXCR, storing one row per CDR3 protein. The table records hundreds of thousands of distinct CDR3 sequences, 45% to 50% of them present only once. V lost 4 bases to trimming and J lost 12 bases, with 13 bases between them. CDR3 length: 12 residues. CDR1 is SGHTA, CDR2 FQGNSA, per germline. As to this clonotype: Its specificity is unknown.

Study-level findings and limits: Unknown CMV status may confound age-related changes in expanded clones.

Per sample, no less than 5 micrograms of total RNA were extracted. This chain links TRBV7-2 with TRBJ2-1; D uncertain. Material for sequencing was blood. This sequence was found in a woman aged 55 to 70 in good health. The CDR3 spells CASSYGNFGQFF. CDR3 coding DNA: TGTGCCAGCAGCTATGGGAATTTTGGGCAGTTCTTC.